The source of this T cell receptor beta chain is a study of identical twins. TCRdb re-derived calls from the 5' RACE reads in MiXCR, one entry per CDR3 protein. The table includes roughly 480,000 distinct CDR3 sequences, 20% to 25% detected once. This clonotype was seen many times. The same data also contributed to another study, on T cells expressing NK-cell markers. As that study records: It was sorted CD3+CD56-NKG2C+, CD3+CD56+NKG2C- and CD3+CD56+NKG2C+ T cells that provided the TCR beta repertoires.

The sequence came from a young woman in good health. Material for sequencing was CD4+ T cells sorted from blood.

CDR3 loop: CASSLALIHGRPDTQYF. CDR3 coding DNA: TGTGCCAGCAGCTTAGCCCTGATACACGGGAGACCAGATACGCAGTATTTT. The V gene is TRBV7-2, the J gene TRBJ2-3; perhaps TRBD2 as D (6 bases). The CDR3 runs 17 residues. From germline, CDR1 is SGHTA and CDR2 FQGNSA. The V gene lost 0 bases and the J gene lost 4 bases, with 17 bases spanning the gap.